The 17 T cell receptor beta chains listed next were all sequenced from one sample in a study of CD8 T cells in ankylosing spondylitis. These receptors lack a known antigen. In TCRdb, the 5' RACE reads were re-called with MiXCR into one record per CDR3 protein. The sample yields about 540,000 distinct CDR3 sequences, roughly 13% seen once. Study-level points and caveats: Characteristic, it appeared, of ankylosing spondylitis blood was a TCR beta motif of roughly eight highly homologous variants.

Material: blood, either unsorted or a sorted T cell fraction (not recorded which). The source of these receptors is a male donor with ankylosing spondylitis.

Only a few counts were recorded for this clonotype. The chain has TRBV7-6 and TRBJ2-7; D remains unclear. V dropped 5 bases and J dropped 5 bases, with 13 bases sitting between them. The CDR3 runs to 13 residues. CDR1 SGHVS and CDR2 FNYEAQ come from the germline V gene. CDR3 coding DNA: TGTGCCAGCAGCCGACGAGTTCGGAACGAGCAGTACTTC. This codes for CASSRRVRNEQYF.

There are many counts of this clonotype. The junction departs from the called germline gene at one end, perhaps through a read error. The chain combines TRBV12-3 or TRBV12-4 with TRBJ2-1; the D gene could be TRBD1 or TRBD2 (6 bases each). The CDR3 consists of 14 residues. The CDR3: CASSLGGPYNEQFF. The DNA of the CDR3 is TGTGCCAGCAGCTTAGGGGGGCCTTACAATGAGCAGTTCTTC.

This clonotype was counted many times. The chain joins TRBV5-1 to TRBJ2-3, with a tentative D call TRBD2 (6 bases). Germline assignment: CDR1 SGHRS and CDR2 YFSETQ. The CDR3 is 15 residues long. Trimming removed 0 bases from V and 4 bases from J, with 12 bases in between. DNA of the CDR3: TGCGCCAGCAGCTTGGTCGGGAGTCGAGCAGATACGCAGTATTTT. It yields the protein CASSLVGSRADTQYF.

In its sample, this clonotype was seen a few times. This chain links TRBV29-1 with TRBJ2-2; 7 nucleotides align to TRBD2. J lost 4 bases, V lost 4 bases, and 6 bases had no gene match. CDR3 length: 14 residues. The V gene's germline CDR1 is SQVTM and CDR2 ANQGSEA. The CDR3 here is CSVGGSGPTGELFF. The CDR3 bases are TGCAGCGTTGGGGGTAGCGGGCCCACCGGGGAGCTGTTTTTT.

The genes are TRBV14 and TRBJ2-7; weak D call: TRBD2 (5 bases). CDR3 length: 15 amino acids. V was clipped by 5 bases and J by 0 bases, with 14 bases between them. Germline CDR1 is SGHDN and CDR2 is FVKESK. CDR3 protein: CASSERTLVSYEQYF. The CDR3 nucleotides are TGTGCCAGCAGCGAGCGGACCCTGGTCTCCTACGAGCAGTACTTC.

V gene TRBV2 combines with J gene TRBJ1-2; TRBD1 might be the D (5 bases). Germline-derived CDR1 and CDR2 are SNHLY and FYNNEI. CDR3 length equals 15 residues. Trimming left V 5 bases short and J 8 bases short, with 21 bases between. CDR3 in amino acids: CASSKRDRDGKGYTF. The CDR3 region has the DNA TGTGCCAGCAGTAAACGCGACCGGGACGGGAAGGGCTACACCTTC.

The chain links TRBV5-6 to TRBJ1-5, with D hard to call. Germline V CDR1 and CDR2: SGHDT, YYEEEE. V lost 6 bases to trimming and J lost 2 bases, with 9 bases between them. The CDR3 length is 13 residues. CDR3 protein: CASTKRGNQPQHF. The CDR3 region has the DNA TGTGCCAGCACCAAGAGGGGCAATCAGCCCCAGCATTTT.

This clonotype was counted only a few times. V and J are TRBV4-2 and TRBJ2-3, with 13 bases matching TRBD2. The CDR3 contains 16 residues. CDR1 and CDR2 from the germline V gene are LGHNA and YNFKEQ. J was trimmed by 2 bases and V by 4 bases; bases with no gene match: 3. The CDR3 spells CASSPGLAGNTDTQYF. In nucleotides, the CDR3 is TGTGCCAGCAGCCCGGGACTAGCGGGAAACACAGATACGCAGTATTTT.

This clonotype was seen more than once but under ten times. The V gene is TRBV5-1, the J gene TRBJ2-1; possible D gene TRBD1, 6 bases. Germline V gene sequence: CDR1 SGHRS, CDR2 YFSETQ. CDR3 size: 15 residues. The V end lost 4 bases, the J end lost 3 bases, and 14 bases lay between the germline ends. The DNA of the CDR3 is TGCGCCAGCAGCCCGACTGGGACATACTACAATGAGCAGTTCTTC. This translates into CASSPTGTYYNEQFF.

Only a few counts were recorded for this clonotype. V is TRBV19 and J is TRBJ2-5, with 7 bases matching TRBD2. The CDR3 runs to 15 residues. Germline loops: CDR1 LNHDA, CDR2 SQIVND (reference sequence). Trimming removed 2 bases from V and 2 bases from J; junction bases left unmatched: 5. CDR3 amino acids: CASSITASGQETQYF. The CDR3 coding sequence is TGTGCCAGTAGTATAACGGCTAGCGGACAAGAGACCCAGTACTTC.

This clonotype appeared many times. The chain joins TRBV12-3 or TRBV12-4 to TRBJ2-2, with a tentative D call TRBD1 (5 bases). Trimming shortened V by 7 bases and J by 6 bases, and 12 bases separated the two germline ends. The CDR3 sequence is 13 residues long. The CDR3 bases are TGTGCCAGCAACAACCAGGGTTCCGGGGAGCTGTTTTTT. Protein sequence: CASNNQGSGELFF.

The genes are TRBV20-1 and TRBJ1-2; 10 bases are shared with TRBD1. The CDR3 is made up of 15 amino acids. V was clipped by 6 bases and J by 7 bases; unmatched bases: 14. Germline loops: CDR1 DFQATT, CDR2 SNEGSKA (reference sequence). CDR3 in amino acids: CSARSPGQGMRGYTF. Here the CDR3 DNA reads TGCAGTGCGAGATCCCCGGGACAGGGGATGCGTGGCTACACCTTC.

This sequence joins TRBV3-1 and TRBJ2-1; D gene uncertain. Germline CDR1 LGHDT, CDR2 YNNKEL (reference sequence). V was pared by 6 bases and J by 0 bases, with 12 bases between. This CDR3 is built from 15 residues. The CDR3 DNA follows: TGTGCCAGCAGATCGGATCCGAGCTCCTACAATGAGCAGTTCTTC. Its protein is CASRSDPSSYNEQFF.

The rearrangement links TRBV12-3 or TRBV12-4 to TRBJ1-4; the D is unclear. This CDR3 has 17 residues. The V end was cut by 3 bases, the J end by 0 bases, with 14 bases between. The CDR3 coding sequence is TGTGCCAGCAGTTTCGGGGTGTCCGAGTCAACTAATGAAAAACTGTTTTTT. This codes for CASSFGVSESTNEKLFF.

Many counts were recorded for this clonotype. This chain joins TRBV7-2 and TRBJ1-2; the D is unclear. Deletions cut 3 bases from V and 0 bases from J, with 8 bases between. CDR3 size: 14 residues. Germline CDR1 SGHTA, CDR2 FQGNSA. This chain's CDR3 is CASSFGGANYGYTF. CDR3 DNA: TGTGCCAGCAGCTTCGGAGGAGCTAACTATGGCTACACCTTC.

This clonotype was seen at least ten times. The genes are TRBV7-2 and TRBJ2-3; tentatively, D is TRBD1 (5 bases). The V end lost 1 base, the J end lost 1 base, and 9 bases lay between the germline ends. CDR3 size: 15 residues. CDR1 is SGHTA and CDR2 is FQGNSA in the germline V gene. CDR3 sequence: CASSLVGPGTDTQYF. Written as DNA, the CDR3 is TGTGCCAGCAGCTTAGTGGGGCCCGGCACAGATACGCAGTATTTT.

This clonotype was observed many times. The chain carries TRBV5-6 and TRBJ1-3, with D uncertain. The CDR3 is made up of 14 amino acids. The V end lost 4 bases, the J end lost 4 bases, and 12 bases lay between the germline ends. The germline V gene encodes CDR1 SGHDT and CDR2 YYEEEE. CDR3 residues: CASSGRTGGNTIYF. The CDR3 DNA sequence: TGTGCCAGCAGCGGACGGACCGGCGGAAACACCATATATTTT.